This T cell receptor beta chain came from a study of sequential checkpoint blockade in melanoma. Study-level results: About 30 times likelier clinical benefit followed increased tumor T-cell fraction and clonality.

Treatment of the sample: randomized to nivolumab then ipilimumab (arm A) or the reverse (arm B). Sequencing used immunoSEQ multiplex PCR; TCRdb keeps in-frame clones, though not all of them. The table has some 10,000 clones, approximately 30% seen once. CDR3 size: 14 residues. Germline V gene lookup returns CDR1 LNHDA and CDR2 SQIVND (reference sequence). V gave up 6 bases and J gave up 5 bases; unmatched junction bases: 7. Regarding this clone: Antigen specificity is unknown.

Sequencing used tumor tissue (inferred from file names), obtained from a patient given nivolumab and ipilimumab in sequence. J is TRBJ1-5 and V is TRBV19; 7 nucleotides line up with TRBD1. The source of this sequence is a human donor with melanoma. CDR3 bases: TGTGCCAGTAGCCCTCAGGGGGAGGATCAGCCCCAGCATTTT. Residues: CASSPQGEDQPQHF.